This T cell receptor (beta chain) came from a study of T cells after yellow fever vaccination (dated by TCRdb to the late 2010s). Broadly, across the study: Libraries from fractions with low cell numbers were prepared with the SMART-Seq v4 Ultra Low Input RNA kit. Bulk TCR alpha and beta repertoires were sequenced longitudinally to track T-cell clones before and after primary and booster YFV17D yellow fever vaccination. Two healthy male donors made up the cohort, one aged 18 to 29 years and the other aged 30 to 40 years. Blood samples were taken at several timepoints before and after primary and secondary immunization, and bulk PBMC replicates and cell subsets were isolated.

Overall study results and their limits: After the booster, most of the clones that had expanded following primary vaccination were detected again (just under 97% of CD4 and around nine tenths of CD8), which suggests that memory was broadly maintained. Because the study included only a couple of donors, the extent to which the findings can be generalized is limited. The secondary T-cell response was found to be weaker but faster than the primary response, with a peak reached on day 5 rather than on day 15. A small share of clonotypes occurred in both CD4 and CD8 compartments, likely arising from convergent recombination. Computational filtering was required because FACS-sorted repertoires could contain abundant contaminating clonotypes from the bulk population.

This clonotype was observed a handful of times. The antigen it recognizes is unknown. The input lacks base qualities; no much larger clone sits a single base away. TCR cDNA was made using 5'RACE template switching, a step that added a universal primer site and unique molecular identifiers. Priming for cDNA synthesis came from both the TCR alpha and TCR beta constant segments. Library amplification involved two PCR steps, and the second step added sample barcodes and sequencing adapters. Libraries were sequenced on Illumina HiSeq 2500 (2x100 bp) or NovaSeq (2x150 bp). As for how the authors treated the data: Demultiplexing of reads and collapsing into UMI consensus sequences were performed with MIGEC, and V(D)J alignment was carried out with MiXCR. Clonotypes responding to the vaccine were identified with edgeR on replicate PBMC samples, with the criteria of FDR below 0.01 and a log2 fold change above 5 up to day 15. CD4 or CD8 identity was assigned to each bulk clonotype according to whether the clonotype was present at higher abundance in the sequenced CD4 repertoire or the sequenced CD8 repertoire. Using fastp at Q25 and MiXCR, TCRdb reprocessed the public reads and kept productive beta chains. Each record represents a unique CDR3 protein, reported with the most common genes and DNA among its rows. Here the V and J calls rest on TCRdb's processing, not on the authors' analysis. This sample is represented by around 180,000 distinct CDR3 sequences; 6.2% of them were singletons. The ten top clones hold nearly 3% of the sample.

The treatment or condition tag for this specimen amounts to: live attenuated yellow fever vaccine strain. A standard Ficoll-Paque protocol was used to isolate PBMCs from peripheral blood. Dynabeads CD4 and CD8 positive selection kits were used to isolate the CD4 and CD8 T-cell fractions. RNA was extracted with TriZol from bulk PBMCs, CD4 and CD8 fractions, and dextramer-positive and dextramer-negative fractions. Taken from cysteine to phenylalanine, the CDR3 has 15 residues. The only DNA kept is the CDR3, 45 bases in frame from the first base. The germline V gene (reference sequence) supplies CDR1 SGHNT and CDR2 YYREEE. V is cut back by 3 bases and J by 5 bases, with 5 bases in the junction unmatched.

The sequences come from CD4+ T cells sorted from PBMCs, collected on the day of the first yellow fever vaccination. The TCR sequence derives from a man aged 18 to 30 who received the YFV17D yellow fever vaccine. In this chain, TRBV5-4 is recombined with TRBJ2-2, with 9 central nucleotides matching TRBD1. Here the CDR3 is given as CASSSGTGQTGELFF. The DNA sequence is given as TGTGCCAGCAGCTCCGGGACAGGGCAAACCGGGGAGCTGTTTTTT.